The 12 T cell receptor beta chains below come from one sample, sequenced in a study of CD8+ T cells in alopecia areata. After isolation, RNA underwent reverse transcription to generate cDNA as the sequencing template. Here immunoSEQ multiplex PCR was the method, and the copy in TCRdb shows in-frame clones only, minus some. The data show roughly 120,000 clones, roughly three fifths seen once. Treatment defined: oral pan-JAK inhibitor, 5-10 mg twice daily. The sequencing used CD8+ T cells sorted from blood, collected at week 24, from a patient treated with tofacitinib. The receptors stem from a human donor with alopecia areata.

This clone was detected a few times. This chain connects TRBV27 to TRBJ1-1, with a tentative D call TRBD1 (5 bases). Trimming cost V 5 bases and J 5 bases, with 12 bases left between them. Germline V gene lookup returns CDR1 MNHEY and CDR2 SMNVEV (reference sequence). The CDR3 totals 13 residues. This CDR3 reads CASSQVWGTEAFF. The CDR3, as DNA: TGTGCCAGCAGTCAGGTTTGGGGGACTGAAGCTTTCTTT.

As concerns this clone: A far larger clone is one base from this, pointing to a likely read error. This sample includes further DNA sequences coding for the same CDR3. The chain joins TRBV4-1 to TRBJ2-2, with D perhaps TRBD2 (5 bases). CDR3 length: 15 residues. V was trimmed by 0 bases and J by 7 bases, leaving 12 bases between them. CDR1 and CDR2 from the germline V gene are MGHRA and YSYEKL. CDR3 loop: CASSQELANSGELFF. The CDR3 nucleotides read TGCGCCAGCAGCCAAGAGTTAGCGAATAGCGGGGAGCTGTTTTTT.

The CDR3: CASSSDETVRSYEQYF. As DNA, the CDR3 is TGTGCCAGCAGCTCAGATGAGACAGTTCGATCCTACGAGCAGTACTTC. J is TRBJ2-7 and V is TRBV7-9; the D gene is possibly TRBD1 (5 bases). Germline V gene data show CDR1 as SEHNR and CDR2 as FQNEAQ (reference sequence). This CDR3 has 16 residues. Between the trimmed V and J ends, which lost 4 bases and 1 base, there was a span of 17 bases.

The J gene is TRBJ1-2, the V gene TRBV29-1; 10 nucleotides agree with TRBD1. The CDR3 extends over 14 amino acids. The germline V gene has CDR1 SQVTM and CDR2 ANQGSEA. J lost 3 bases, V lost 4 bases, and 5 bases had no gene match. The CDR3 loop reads CSVGGTGVDYGYTF. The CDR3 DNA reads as TGCAGCGTTGGGGGGACAGGGGTGGACTATGGCTACACCTTC. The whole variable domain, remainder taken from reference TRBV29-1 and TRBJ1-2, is SAVISQKPSRDICQRGTSLTIQCQVDSQVTMMFWYRQQPGQSLTLIATANQGSEATYESGFVIDKFPISRPNLTFSTLTVSNMSPEDSSIYLCSVGGTGVDYGYTFGSGTRLTVV.

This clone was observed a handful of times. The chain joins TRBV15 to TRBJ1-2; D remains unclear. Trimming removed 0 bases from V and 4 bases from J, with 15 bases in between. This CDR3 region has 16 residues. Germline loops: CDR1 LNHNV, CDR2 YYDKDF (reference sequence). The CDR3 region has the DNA TGTGCCACCAGCAGAGATAGGGTTCAGGCGTTCTATGGCTACACCTTC. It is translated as CATSRDRVQAFYGYTF.

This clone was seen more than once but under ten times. The CDR3 DNA follows: TGTGCCAGTAGTTCCCGCGGTCCTGAAGCTTTCTTT. Residues: CASSSRGPEAFF. The chain employs TRBV19 and TRBJ1-1; D gene ambiguous. Trimming took 5 bases from V and 6 from J, leaving 10 bases between them. In germline, CDR1 is LNHDA, CDR2 SQIVND (reference sequence). The CDR3 is 12 amino acids.

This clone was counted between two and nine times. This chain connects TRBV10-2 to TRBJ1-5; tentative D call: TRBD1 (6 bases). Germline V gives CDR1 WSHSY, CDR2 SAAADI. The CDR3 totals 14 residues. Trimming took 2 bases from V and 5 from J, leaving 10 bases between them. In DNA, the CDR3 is TGCGCCAGCAGTGAGACAGGGTTTTATCAGCCCCAGCATTTT. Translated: CASSETGFYQPQHF.

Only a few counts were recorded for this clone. CDR3 nucleotides: TGTGCCAGCAGCTTGGGACAGATGAACACTGAAGCTTTCTTT. Residues: CASSLGQMNTEAFF. J is TRBJ1-1 and V is TRBV5-4; perhaps TRBD1 as D (5 bases). CDR1 and CDR2 from the germline V gene are SGHNT and YYREEE (reference sequence). V was clipped by 0 bases and J by 0 bases, with 6 bases between them. The CDR3 covers 14 residues.

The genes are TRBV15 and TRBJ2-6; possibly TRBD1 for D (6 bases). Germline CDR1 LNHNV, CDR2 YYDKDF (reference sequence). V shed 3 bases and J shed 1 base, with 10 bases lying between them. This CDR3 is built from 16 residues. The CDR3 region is CATSSATGSGANVLTF. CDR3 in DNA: TGTGCCACCAGCAGCGCCACAGGGTCTGGGGCCAACGTCCTGACTTTC.

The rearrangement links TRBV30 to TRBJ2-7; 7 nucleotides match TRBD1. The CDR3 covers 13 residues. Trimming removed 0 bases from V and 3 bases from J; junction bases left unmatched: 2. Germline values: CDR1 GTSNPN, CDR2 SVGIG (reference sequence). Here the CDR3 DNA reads TGTGCCTGGAGTGTAGGACAGGACTACGAGCAGTACTTC. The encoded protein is CAWSVGQDYEQYF.

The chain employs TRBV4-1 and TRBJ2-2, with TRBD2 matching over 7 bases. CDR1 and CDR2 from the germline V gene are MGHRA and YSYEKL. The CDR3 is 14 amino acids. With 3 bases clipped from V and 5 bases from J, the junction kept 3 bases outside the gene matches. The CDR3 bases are TGCGCCAGCAGCCAGGTCGGGGGGACCGGGGAGCTGTTTTTT. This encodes CASSQVGGTGELFF.

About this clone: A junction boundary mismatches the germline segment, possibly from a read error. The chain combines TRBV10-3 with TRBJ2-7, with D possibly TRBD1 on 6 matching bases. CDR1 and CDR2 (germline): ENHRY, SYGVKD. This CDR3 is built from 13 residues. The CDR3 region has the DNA TGTGCCAGCAGTTACCGGGACACCTACGAGCAGTACTTC. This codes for CASSYRDTYEQYF.